The clone carrying this T cell receptor beta chain was seen a handful of times. Specified time point: patch test 3, about 24 weeks after DPC sensitization. Treatment indicated: therapeutic diphenylcyclopropenone sensitization with weekly scalp DPC. MiXCR, run by TCRdb on the RACE reads, gives a single entry per CDR3 protein. The data hold 99,000 or so distinct CDR3 sequences, with less than 40% observed a single time. This entry comes from a study of human T cells and chemical hapten exposure. The germline V gene encodes CDR1 PRHDT and CDR2 FYEKMQ (reference sequence). V shed 5 bases, J shed 1 base, and the junction held 7 bases outside the gene matches. CDR3 length: 15 residues.

The TCR originated in a middle-aged man with alopecia areata. Some clones in this sample may be carry-over from other donors' samples. This chain connects TRBV13 to TRBJ2-7; 8 nucleotides align to TRBD2. The sequences come from whole blood, collected in connection with sensitization to the hapten diphenylcyclopropenone (DPC). For the CDR3, the DNA is TGTGCCAGCAGCGCCGGGAGGGGTAGATCCTACGAGCAGTACTTC. Translating gives CASSAGRGRSYEQYF.